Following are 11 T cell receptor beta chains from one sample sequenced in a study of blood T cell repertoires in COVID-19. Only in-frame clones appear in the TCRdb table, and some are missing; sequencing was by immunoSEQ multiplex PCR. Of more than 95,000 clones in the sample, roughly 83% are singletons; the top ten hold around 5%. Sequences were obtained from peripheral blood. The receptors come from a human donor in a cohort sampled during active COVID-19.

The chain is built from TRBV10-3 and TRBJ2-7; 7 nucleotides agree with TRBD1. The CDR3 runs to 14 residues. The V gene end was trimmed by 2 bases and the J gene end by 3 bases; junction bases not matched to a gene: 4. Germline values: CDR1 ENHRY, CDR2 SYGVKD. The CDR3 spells CAISENRGLYEQYF. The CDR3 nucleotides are TGTGCCATCAGTGAGAACAGGGGTCTCTACGAGCAGTACTTC.

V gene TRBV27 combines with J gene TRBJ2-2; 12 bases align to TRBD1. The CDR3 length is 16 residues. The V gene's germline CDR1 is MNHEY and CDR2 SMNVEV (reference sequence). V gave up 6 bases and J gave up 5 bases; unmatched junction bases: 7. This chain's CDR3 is CASRGQGASGTGELFF. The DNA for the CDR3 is TGTGCCAGCAGGGGACAGGGGGCATCTGGGACCGGGGAGCTGTTTTTT.

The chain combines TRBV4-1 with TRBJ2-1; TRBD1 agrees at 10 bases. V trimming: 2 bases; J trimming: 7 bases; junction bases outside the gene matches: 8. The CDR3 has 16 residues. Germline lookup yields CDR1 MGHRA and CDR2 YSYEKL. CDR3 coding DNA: TGCGCCAGCAGCCAACCGGGACAGGGGCTGGGGAATGAGCAGTTCTTC. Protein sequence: CASSQPGQGLGNEQFF.

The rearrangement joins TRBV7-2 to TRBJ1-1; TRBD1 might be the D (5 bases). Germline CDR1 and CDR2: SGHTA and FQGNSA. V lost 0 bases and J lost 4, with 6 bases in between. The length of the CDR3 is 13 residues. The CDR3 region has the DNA TGTGCCAGCAGCTTAGCACAGGTCACTGAAGCTTTCTTT. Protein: CASSLAQVTEAFF. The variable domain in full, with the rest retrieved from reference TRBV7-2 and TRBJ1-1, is GAGVSQSPSNKVTEKGKDVELRCDPISGHTALYWYRQSLGQGLEFLIYFQGNSAPDKSGLPSDRFSAERTGGSVSTLTIQRTQQEDSAVYLCASSLAQVTEAFFGQGTRLTVV.

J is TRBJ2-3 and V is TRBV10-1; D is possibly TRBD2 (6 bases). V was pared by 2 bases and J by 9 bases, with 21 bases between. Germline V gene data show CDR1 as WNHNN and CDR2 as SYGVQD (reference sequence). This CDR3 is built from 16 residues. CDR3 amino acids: CASSETRGSLEVTQYF. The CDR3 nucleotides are TGCGCCAGCAGTGAGACCCGGGGGTCGCTAGAAGTGACGCAGTATTTT.

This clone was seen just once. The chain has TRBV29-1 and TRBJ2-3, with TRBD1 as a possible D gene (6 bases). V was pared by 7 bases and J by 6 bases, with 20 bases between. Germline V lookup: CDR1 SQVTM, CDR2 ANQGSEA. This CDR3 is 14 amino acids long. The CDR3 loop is CSGGPGTWDDTQYF. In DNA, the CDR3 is TGCAGCGGGGGGCCCGGGACATGGGACGATACGCAGTATTTT.

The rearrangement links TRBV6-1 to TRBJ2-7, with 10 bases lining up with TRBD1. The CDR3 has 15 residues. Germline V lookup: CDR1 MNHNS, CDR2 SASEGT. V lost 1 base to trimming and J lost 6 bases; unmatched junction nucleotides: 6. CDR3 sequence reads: CASSEVWTGGTEQYF. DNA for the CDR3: TGTGCCAGCAGTGAAGTCTGGACAGGGGGGACCGAGCAGTACTTC.

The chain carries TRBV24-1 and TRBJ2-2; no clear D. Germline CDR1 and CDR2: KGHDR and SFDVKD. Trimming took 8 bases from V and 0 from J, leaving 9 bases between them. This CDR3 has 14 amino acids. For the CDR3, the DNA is TGTGCCACCAAAACAACGTCGAACACCGGGGAGCTGTTTTTT. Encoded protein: CATKTTSNTGELFF.

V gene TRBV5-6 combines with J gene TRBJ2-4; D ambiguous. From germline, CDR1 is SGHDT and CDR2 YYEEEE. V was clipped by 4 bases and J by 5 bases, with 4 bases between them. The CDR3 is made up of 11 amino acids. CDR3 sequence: CASSHENIQYF. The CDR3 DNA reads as TGTGCCAGCAGCCATGAAAACATTCAGTACTTC.

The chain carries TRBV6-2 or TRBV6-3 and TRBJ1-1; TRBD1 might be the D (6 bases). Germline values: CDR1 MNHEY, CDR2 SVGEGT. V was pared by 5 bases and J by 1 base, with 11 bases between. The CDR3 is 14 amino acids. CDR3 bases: TGTGCCAGCAGTCCCTACAGGGAGAACACTGAAGCTTTCTTT. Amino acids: CASSPYRENTEAFF.

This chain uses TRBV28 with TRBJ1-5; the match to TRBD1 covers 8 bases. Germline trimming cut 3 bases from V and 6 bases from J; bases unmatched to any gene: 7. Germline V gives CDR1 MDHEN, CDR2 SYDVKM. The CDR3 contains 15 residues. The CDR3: CASSFVTGVVQPQHF. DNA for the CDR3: TGTGCCAGCAGTTTCGTGACAGGGGTAGTTCAGCCCCAGCATTTT.